The 21 T cell receptor beta chains below were found in one sample sequenced in a study of cytomegalovirus exposure and HLA in healthy donors. Primers included in the PCR were 60 Vbeta and 13 Jbeta primers. The method was immunoSEQ multiplex PCR; TCRdb's version includes in-frame clones alone and lacks a portion of them. Among 150,000 or so clones listed, more than 70% were seen once. The specimen was PBMCs. The receptors were sampled from a man younger than 35 in good health and CMV-seropositive.

The genes are TRBV2 and TRBJ2-7; D is ambiguous. Germline V CDR1 and CDR2: SNHLY, FYNNEI. With 7 bases removed from V and 4 bases from J, the gap between germline ends came to 20 bases. This CDR3 region has 15 residues. For the CDR3, the DNA is TGTGCCAGCAAGTCTAACACCTCCCCGACTTACGAGCAGTACTTC. Protein: CASKSNTSPTYEQYF.

There are a few counts of this clone. The chain links TRBV5-1 to TRBJ2-1, with D possibly matching TRBD2 (6 bases). This CDR3 has 16 residues. Germline CDR1 SGHRS, CDR2 YFSETQ. Trimming took 0 bases from V and 0 from J, leaving 10 bases between them. The CDR3, as DNA: TGCGCCAGCAGCTTGGCTGCGGGAAGCTCCTACAATGAGCAGTTCTTC. This translates into CASSLAAGSSYNEQFF.

The sample holds one count of this clone. At one of its ends the junction is not consistent with the germline gene, which may arise from a read error. CDR3 nucleotide sequence: TGTGCCTCCAGCGCCCGGTTGGGACAGGGTGGAATTGAAGCTTTCTTT. Translation gives CASSARLGQGGIEAFF. The chain uses TRBV15 and TRBJ1-1, with TRBD1 matching 9 bases. The CDR3 is made up of 16 amino acids. Looked up from germline, CDR1 is LNHNV and CDR2 is YYDKDF (reference sequence).

Only a few counts were recorded for this clone. CDR3 DNA: TGTGCCAGCAGCTTACTCCGAGGTGCAGATACGCAGTATTTT. Protein product: CASSLLRGADTQYF. J is TRBJ2-3 and V is TRBV5-6; D remains ambiguous. CDR3 size: 14 residues. V lost 2 bases and J lost 4, with 11 bases in between. Germline V gene sequence: CDR1 SGHDT, CDR2 YYEEEE.

This chain joins TRBV11-2 and TRBJ2-1; 7 positions agree with TRBD2. V shed 8 bases, J shed 8 bases, and the junction held 9 bases outside the gene matches. CDR1 and CDR2 from the germline V gene are SGHAT and FQNNGV. The CDR3 is 13 amino acids. The CDR3 loop reads CASVASGNDEQFF. The DNA for the CDR3 is TGTGCCAGCGTGGCCAGCGGGAACGATGAGCAGTTCTTC.

V is TRBV7-6 and J is TRBJ2-3, with D tentatively TRBD2 (6 bases). Trimming left V 2 bases short and J 4 bases short, with 19 bases between. The CDR3 contains 17 residues. Germline V gene lookup returns CDR1 SGHVS and CDR2 FNYEAQ. The CDR3, as DNA: TGTGCCAGCAGCTTACGGCGGGGCGGCGTACGGGCAGATACGCAGTATTTT. Amino acid sequence: CASSLRRGGVRADTQYF.

The chain carries TRBV11-3 and TRBJ2-1; 7 nucleotides align to TRBD2. V lost 5 bases, J lost 7 bases, and 17 bases stayed unmatched. CDR1 is SGHNT, CDR2 YENEEA, per germline. The CDR3 length is 17 residues. This CDR3 reads CASSTRGQAGLANEQFF. The CDR3 DNA sequence: TGTGCCAGCAGCACCCGAGGGCAAGCGGGGCTTGCAAATGAGCAGTTCTTC.

The chain carries TRBV6-4 and TRBJ1-3; TRBD1 might be the D (6 bases). The CDR3 runs 19 residues. Germline-derived CDR1 and CDR2 are MRHNA and SNTAGT. V lost 10 bases to trimming and J lost 0 bases, with 28 bases between them. In nucleotides, the CDR3 is TGTGCCACCTTCATAAGGGACCGGGACATACGACGCTCTGGAAACACCATATATTTT. Encoded protein: CATFIRDRDIRRSGNTIYF.

CDR3 protein: CAWSRQSNQPQHF. The DNA of the CDR3 is TGTGCCTGGAGTCGACAAAGTAATCAGCCCCAGCATTTT. The chain joins TRBV30 to TRBJ1-5; D not certain. The CDR3 totals 13 residues. Germline V gene lookup returns CDR1 GTSNPN and CDR2 SVGIG (reference sequence). With 2 bases removed from V and 4 bases from J, the gap between germline ends came to 9 bases.

The genes are TRBV7-9 and TRBJ2-6; TRBD1 matches at 7 bases. CDR1 is SEHNR, CDR2 FQNEAQ, per germline (reference sequence). V shed 3 bases and J 0 bases; nucleotides not matched to a gene: 5. This CDR3 is 17 amino acids long. The CDR3 loop reads CASSFDDRVSGANVLTF. The CDR3 coding sequence is TGTGCCAGCAGCTTTGATGACAGGGTCTCTGGGGCCAACGTCCTGACTTTC.

The rearrangement links TRBV7-2 to TRBJ1-1, with TRBD1 as a possible D gene (6 bases). The length of the CDR3 is 13 residues. Germline values: CDR1 SGHTA, CDR2 FQGNSA. V lost 6 bases, J lost 5 bases, and 13 bases lay in between. CDR3 bases: TGTGCCAGCAGGAGTGACAGGCTGACTGAAGCTTTCTTT. Translation gives CASRSDRLTEAFF. The full variable domain, rest sourced from reference TRBV7-2 and TRBJ1-1, is GAGVSQSPSNKVTEKGKDVELRCDPISGHTALYWYRQSLGQGLEFLIYFQGNSAPDKSGLPSDRFSAERTGGSVSTLTIQRTQQEDSAVYLCASRSDRLTEAFFGQGTRLTVV.

The genes are TRBV7-2 and TRBJ1-5; no reliable D call. The CDR3 length is 13 residues. V was shortened by 5 bases and J by 3 bases, with 8 bases between the two germline ends. CDR1 and CDR2 from the germline V gene are SGHTA and FQGNSA. This CDR3 reads CASSKEYNQPQHF. The CDR3, as DNA: TGTGCCAGCAGCAAAGAGTACAATCAGCCCCAGCATTTT.

The V gene is TRBV4-1, the J gene TRBJ2-2, with D maybe TRBD2 (5 bases). Germline CDR1 reads MGHRA; CDR2 reads YSYEKL. The CDR3 spans 15 residues. Trimming cost V 4 bases and J 1 base, with 10 bases left between them. CDR3 sequence: CASSPGLMNTGELFF. The CDR3 DNA is TGCGCCAGCAGCCCCGGACTTATGAACACCGGGGAGCTGTTTTTT.

V gene TRBV4-1 combines with J gene TRBJ2-7, with TRBD1 identical over 7 bases. This CDR3 comprises 14 residues. Losses at the gene ends were 4 bases for V and 3 bases for J; bases not matched to a gene: 6. CDR1 and CDR2 from the germline V gene are MGHRA and YSYEKL. CDR3 DNA: TGCGCCAGCAGCCCAAGGGCAGGGGGCTACGAGCAGTACTTC. This codes for CASSPRAGGYEQYF.

The CDR3 sequence: CASSQEEAGTYEQYF. The CDR3 bases are TGTGCCAGCAGCCAAGAGGAGGCAGGAACCTACGAGCAGTACTTC. The genes are TRBV4-2 and TRBJ2-7, with D perhaps matching TRBD2 (5 bases). Deletions cut 0 bases from V and 2 bases from J, with 11 bases between. Germline V gene lookup returns CDR1 LGHNA and CDR2 YNFKEQ. CDR3 length: 15 residues.

The CDR3 spells CASSTRLAGYNEQFF. The CDR3 region has the DNA TGTGCCAGCAGCACCCGACTAGCGGGATACAATGAGCAGTTCTTC. The chain has TRBV11-2 and TRBJ2-1; 11 nucleotides line up with TRBD2. V trimming: 5 bases; J trimming: 4 bases; junction bases outside the gene matches: 4. The CDR3 runs to 15 residues. Germline-derived CDR1 and CDR2 are SGHAT and FQNNGV.

This rearrangement joins TRBV11-2 to TRBJ1-2; D is unresolved. Germline-derived CDR1 and CDR2 are SGHAT and FQNNGV. This CDR3 has 13 residues. With 3 bases removed from V and 4 bases from J, the gap between germline ends came to 9 bases. CDR3 sequence reads: CASSFGVTYGYTF. CDR3 nucleotides: TGTGCCAGCAGCTTCGGGGTGACCTATGGCTACACCTTC.

The chain carries TRBV6-5 and TRBJ1-2; TRBD1 matches 7 bases. The CDR3 runs 13 residues. J gave up 4 bases and V 8 bases, and 7 bases lay outside the gene matches. Germline assignment: CDR1 MNHEY and CDR2 SVGAGI. The DNA of the CDR3 is TGTGCCAGCTCTGACAGGGTTGGCTATGGCTACACCTTC. It is translated as CASSDRVGYGYTF.

The genes are TRBV10-3 and TRBJ2-3; D might be TRBD1 (6 bases). CDR1 is ENHRY and CDR2 is SYGVKD in the germline V gene. The CDR3 length is 15 residues. The V end lost 3 bases, the J end lost 2 bases, and 12 bases lay between the germline ends. The CDR3 protein is CAISEQGAVTDTQYF. The DNA for the CDR3 is TGTGCCATCAGTGAACAGGGTGCCGTCACAGATACGCAGTATTTT.

This chain uses TRBV2 with TRBJ1-1; no definite D call. CDR3 size: 14 residues. Germline-derived CDR1 and CDR2 are SNHLY and FYNNEI. The V end lost 4 bases, the J end lost 1 base, and 10 bases lay between the germline ends. CDR3 in amino acids: CASSAVRTNTEAFF. CDR3 in DNA: TGTGCCAGCAGTGCCGTGCGAACGAACACTGAAGCTTTCTTT.

This clone was recorded a few times. The J gene is TRBJ2-2, the V gene TRBV7-2; the D gene is possibly TRBD1 (5 bases). This CDR3 region has 17 residues. From germline, CDR1 is SGHTA and CDR2 FQGNSA. V lost 3 bases, J lost 0 bases, and 14 bases lay in between. The CDR3 nucleotides are TGTGCCAGCAGCTTTTATTGGGGCACCGCGAACACCGGGGAGCTGTTTTTT. It codes for CASSFYWGTANTGELFF. The variable domain in full, completed from reference TRBV7-2 and TRBJ2-2, reads GAGVSQSPSNKVTEKGKDVELRCDPISGHTALYWYRQSLGQGLEFLIYFQGNSAPDKSGLPSDRFSAERTGGSVSTLTIQRTQQEDSAVYLCASSFYWGTANTGELFFGEGSRLTVL.